Each of the 10 T cell receptor beta chains below was sequenced from the same sample in a study of Ad26.COV2.S vaccination and SARS-CoV-2 variants. Clones were sequenced by immunoSEQ multiplex PCR, and TCRdb holds only the in-frame ones, with some missing. The sample holds hundreds of thousands of clones, about 90% seen once. Regarding treatment: over 15 received Ad26.COV2.S at low or high dose, single or two shots; five or six received placebo; per-sample allocation not given. Sampling was performed 63 days after the first vaccine or placebo injection. The specimen was peripheral blood, collected in a trial of Ad26.COV2.S vaccine versus placebo. These receptors all come from a person aged 18-65 years who received the Ad26.COV2.S COVID-19 vaccine or a placebo.

About this clone itself: A much larger clone lies one base from this, so it may be a read error. Other DNA sequences in the same sample also yield this CDR3. The DNA for the CDR3 is TGTGCCAGCAGTCCAGGGGGCTACGAGCAGTACTTC. Protein product: CASSPGGYEQYF. The chain combines TRBV12-3 or TRBV12-4 with TRBJ2-7, with TRBD1 identical over 7 bases. Unmatched junction bases numbered 1, after V lost 5 bases and J lost 3 bases. This CDR3 is built from 12 residues.

This chain joins TRBV11-2 and TRBJ1-2; maybe TRBD1 (5 bases). Germline CDR1 is SGHAT and CDR2 is FQNNGV. V was pared by 5 bases and J by 0 bases, with 25 bases between. The CDR3 runs 19 residues. CDR3 region: CASSPSRAMGGISNYGYTF. The DNA of the CDR3 is TGTGCCAGCAGCCCTTCCCGAGCTATGGGGGGAATTTCTAACTATGGCTACACCTTC.

The V gene is TRBV5-1, the J gene TRBJ2-1; 8 bases line up with TRBD2. Germline lookup yields CDR1 SGHRS and CDR2 YFSETQ. The CDR3 is 16 residues long. The trim removed 3 bases at V and 0 bases at J, leaving 5 bases unmatched. CDR3 protein: CASSSYSGDSYNEQFF. The CDR3 region has the DNA TGCGCCAGCAGCTCGTATAGCGGGGACTCCTACAATGAGCAGTTCTTC.

V is TRBV4-3 and J is TRBJ2-2; no definite D call. CDR1 and CDR2 from the germline V gene are LGHNA and YSLEER. V was cut by 0 bases and J by 5 bases, with 16 bases left in between. The CDR3 is made up of 17 amino acids. In nucleotides, the CDR3 is TGCGCCAGCAGCCAAGATCCCCCCCCCGGTAGGACCGGGGAGCTGTTTTTT. Translating gives CASSQDPPPGRTGELFF.

This chain uses TRBV30 with TRBJ2-7; no firm D call. CDR3 length: 17 residues. The ends were cut back, 0 bases at V and 2 bases at J, with 20 bases in the middle. The germline gives CDR1 GTSNPN, CDR2 SVGIG (reference sequence). The CDR3 DNA sequence: TGTGCCTGGAGTGTACGGGTCGTTTCTGGATGGCCCTACGAGCAGTACTTC. It translates to CAWSVRVVSGWPYEQYF.

The rearrangement links TRBV19 to TRBJ2-7, with D possibly being TRBD1 or TRBD2 (5 bases each). The CDR3 covers 18 residues. Germline V lookup: CDR1 LNHDA, CDR2 SQIVND (reference sequence). Trimming pared 1 base from V and 3 bases from J, leaving 22 bases between. For the CDR3, the DNA is TGTGCCAGTAGTATAGCCTCTCCGGGGCTAGTGCAGGTCTACGAGCAGTACTTC. It encodes CASSIASPGLVQVYEQYF.

This clone has just a few counts. The J gene is TRBJ1-5, the V gene TRBV19, with D perhaps TRBD1 (5 bases). The CDR3 sequence is 13 residues long. Germline-derived CDR1 and CDR2 are LNHDA and SQIVND (reference sequence). The V and J ends lost 4 bases and 7 bases respectively, with 11 bases between them. The CDR3 sequence is CASSTAGRQPQHF. As DNA, the CDR3 is TGTGCCAGTAGTACCGCAGGGAGGCAGCCCCAGCATTTT.

This clone was counted between two and nine times. The V gene is TRBV5-4, the J gene TRBJ2-2; D gene unclear. The CDR3 is 11 residues long. CDR1 is SGHNT and CDR2 is YYREEE in the germline V gene (reference sequence). V was pared by 2 bases and J by 8 bases, with 4 bases between. The CDR3 here is CASSLLGELFF. Here the CDR3 DNA reads TGTGCCAGCAGCTTACTGGGGGAGCTGTTTTTT.

This chain joins TRBV14 and TRBJ1-2; the D gene is possibly TRBD1 (6 bases). Germline values: CDR1 SGHDN, CDR2 FVKESK. The V and J ends lost 4 bases and 1 base respectively, with 10 bases between them. The CDR3 has 14 residues. The CDR3 DNA reads as TGTGCCAGCAGCCCCAGGGGCTTTAACTATGGCTACACCTTC. Translation: CASSPRGFNYGYTF.

CDR3 region: CASSFAAGGGGDTQYF. The CDR3 DNA is TGTGCCAGCAGCTTTGCGGCAGGGGGCGGCGGAGATACGCAGTATTTT. The chain links TRBV12-1 to TRBJ2-3; TRBD1 is the table's D call, not checked against the DNA. TRBV12-1 is deemed a pseudogene. The CDR3 contains 16 residues.